A selection of T cell receptor beta chains follows, all from one sample in a study of blood T cell repertoires in COVID-19. Here immunoSEQ multiplex PCR was the method, and the copy in TCRdb shows in-frame clones only, minus some. The sample contains about 40,000 clones, 91% of which appear only once. Sequencing was carried out using peripheral blood. Every receptor here comes from a woman in her twenties or thirties in a cohort sampled during active COVID-19. The CDR3 runs from the conserved cysteine through the conserved F or W. Fields, in order: V gene, J gene, CDR3 length, clone size, D gene, CDR3 DNA, CDR3 protein. The D gene is left open where the match is weak. Clone size appears in some rows only: once, few, many, or a class for an expanded clone.

TRBV18,TRBJ1-4,16,NA,NA,TGTGCCAGCTCACCATCTCCCCGTTCAACTAATGAAAAACTGTTTTTT,CASSPSPRSTNEKLFF
TRBV6-5,TRBJ1-2,13,NA,NA,TGTGCCAGCAGTTACAATTCGGGGGTCGGCTACACCTTC,CASSYNSGVGYTF
TRBV6-2/TRBV6-3,TRBJ2-5,14,NA,TRBD2,TGTGCCAGCAGTTACTCGAGCGGGAGGGAGACCCAGTACTTC,CASSYSSGRETQYF
TRBV4-3,TRBJ1-2,15,once,NA,TGCGCCAGCAGCCCAGAAAGGGAGTCTAACTATGGCTACACCTTC,CASSPERESNYGYTF
TRBV18,TRBJ2-3,14,NA,NA,TGTGCCAGCTCACCTGAACTAGTTGCAGATACGCAGTATTTT,CASSPELVADTQYF
TRBV30,TRBJ2-7,16,NA,TRBD2,TGTGCCTGGAGTGATGGGACTAGCGGAGGGGGCTACGAGCAGTACTTC,CAWSDGTSGGGYEQYF
TRBV27,TRBJ2-7,17,NA,TRBD1,TGTGCCAGCAGTATAATGCGTCCGGGACAGGGAATCTACGAGCAGTACTTC,CASSIMRPGQGIYEQYF
TRBV2,TRBJ1-2,13,NA,NA,TGTGCCAGCATACTGGGCCGGAATTATGGCTACACCTTC,CASILGRNYGYTF
TRBV7-8,TRBJ2-7,16,NA,TRBD2,TGTGCCAGCAGCTTAGGTAGATTAGCGGGAGGGGGCGAGCAGTACTTC,CASSLGRLAGGGEQYF
TRBV18,TRBJ1-1,16,NA,NA,TGTGCCAGCTCACCCCTAGGGGGGGGGCTGAAGACTGAAGCTTTCTTT,CASSPLGGGLKTEAFF
TRBV11-3,TRBJ2-1,16,NA,TRBD2,TGTGCCAGCAGCTTAAGGGTAGCGGGAGGGAACAATGAGCAGTTCTTC,CASSLRVAGGNNEQFF
TRBV4-2,TRBJ1-3,15,NA,NA,TGTGCCAGCAGCCTCGACTACTCCCGCTGGAACACCATATATTTT,CASSLDYSRWNTIYF
TRBV18,TRBJ2-6,18,NA,TRBD1,TGTGCCAGCTCCGTAGCCGGGACAGGTATCTCTGGGGCCAACGTCCTGACTTTC,CASSVAGTGISGANVLTF
TRBV28,TRBJ2-7,15,NA,TRBD2,TGTGCCAGCAGGTACACTAGCGGGAGGGACCGAGAGCAGTACTTC,CASRYTSGRDREQYF
TRBV7-9,TRBJ2-7,13,NA,NA,TGTGCCAGCAGCGACAGAGGACCCTACGAGCAGTACTTC,CASSDRGPYEQYF
TRBV6-6,TRBJ2-7,15,NA,TRBD1,TGTGCCAGCAGTCTCCCGGGACAGGGGGAATACGAGCAGTACTTC,CASSLPGQGEYEQYF
TRBV11-2,TRBJ2-5,15,NA,TRBD2,TGTGCCAGCAGCTTAGATGGGAGGGATCAAGAGACCCAGTACTTC,CASSLDGRDQETQYF
TRBV10-3,TRBJ1-2,13,NA,NA,TGTGCCATCAGTGAGTCAGGAGAAAATGGCTACACCTTC,CAISESGENGYTF
TRBV24-1,TRBJ1-2,16,NA,NA,TGTGCCACCAGTGATTCCCCGGTGACAGCAATAGAAGGCTACACCTTC,CATSDSPVTAIEGYTF
TRBV7-2,TRBJ2-7,16,NA,TRBD2,TGTGCCAGCAGCTTAGTGGCTAGCGGGAGCTGGTACGAGCAGTACTTC,CASSLVASGSWYEQYF
TRBV2,TRBJ2-1,14,NA,TRBD2,TGTGCCAGCAGAGCTAGCGGGAGATACAATGAGCAGTTCTTC,CASRASGRYNEQFF
TRBV19,TRBJ2-7,18,NA,TRBD1,TGTGCCAGTAGTATAGATCCCAGGGGGCGCTTCAGGTCCTACGAGCAGTACTTC,CASSIDPRGRFRSYEQYF
TRBV11-2,TRBJ1-1,14,NA,NA,TGTGCCAGCAGCTTAAGTAAGAGGAACACTGAAGCTTTCTTT,CASSLSKRNTEAFF
TRBV19,TRBJ1-6,17,NA,NA,TGTGCCAGTAGTCCTCGGGGGGGAAGCTCCTATAATTCACCCCTCCACTTT,CASSPRGGSSYNSPLHF
TRBV5-1,TRBJ2-3,14,once,NA,TGCGCCAGCAGCTTGATTCAAAACACAGATACGCAGTATTTT,CASSLIQNTDTQYF